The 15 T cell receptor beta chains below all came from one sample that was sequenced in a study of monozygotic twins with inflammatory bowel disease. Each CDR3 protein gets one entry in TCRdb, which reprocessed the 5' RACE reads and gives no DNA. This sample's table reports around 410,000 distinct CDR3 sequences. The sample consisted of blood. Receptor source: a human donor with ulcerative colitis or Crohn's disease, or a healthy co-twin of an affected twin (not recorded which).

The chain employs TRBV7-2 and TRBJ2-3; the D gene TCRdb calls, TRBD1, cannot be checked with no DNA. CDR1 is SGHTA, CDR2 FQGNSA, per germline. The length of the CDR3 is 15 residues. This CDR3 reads CASSFSGLASDTQYF.

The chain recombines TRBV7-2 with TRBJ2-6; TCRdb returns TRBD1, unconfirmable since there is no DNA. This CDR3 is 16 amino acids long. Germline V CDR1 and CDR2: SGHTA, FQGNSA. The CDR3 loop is CASSFPTGTGANVLTF.

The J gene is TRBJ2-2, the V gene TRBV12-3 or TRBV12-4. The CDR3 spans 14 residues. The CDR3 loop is CASKDLVDTGELFF.

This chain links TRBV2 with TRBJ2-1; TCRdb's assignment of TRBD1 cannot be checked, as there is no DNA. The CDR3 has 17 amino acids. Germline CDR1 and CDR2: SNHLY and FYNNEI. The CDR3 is CASSEGRTPESYNEQFF.

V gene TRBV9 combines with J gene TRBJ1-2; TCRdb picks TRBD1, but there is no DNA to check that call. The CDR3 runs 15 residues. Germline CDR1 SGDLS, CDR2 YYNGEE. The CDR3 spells CASSLRDVFNYGYTF. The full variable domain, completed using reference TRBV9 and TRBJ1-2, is DSGVTQTPKHLITATGQRVTLRCSPRSGDLSVYWYQQSLDQGLQFLIQYYNGEERAKGNILERFSAQQFPDLHSELNLSSLELGDSALYFCASSLRDVFNYGYTFGSGTRLTVV.

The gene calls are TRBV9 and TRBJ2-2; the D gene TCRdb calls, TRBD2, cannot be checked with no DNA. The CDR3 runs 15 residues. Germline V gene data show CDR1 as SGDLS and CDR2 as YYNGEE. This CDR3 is CASSVSAVNTGELFF.

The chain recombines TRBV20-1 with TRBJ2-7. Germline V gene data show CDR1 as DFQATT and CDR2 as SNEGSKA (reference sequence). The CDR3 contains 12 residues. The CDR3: CSATGISYEQYF.

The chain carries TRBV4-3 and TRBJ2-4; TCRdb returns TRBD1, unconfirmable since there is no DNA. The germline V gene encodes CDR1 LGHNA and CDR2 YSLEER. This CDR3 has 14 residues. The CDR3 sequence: CASSPGQGENIQYF.

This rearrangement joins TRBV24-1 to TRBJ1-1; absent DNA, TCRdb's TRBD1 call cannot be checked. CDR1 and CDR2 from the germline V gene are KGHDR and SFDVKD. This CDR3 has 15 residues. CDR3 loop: CATSSTGQRPSEAFF.

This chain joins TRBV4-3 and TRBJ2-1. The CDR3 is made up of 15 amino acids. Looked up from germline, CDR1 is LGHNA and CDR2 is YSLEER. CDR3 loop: CASSQGEMVVNEQFF.

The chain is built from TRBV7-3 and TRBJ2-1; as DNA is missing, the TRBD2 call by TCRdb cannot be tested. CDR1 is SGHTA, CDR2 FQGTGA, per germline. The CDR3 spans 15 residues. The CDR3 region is CASSLTGLADLEQFF.

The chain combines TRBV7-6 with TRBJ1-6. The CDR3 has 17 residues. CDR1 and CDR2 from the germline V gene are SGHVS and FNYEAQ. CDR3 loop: CASSSIDGSSYNSPLHF. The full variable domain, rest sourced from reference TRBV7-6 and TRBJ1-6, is GAGVSQSPRYKVTKRGQDVALRCDPISGHVSLYWYRQALGQGPEFLTYFNYEAQQDKSGLPNDRFSAERPEGSISTLTIQRTEQRDSAMYRCASSSIDGSSYNSPLHFGNGTRLTVT.

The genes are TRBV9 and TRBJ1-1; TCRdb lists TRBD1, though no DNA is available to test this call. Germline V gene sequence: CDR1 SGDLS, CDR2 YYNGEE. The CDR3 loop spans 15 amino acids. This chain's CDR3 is CASSSRTGGYTEAFF.

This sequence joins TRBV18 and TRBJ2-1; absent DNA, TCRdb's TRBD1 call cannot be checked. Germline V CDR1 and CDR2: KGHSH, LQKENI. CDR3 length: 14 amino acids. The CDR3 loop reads CASIPGQTYNEQFF.

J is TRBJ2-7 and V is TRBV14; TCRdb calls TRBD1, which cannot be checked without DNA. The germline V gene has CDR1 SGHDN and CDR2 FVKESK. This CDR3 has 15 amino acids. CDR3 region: CASSQDVGTGREQYF.